One sample yielded the 8 T cell receptor beta chains listed below, sequenced in a study of prognosis after radiotherapy for stage I lung cancer. Amplification of TCR beta CDR3 from genomic DNA used two-round multiplex PCR. TRBV and TRBJ genes each had their own specific primers in first-round PCR. TCRdb re-called the multiplex PCR reads through MiXCR, storing one row per CDR3 protein. The sample contains under 35,000 distinct CDR3 sequences, 42% of which appear only once. This sample comprised PBMCs, obtained before or after stereotactic body radiation therapy (not recorded which). These receptors originate from a donor aged 50 or older with non-small cell lung cancer.

Comments on this clonotype: A read error likely explains this, since a far larger clone differs by one base. The V call is TRBV27, the J call TRBJ2-3, with 8 bases matching TRBD1. V shed 5 bases, J shed 4 bases, and the junction held 5 bases outside the gene matches. CDR3 length: 14 amino acids. Germline V gene sequence: CDR1 MNHEY, CDR2 SMNVEV (reference sequence). This CDR3 is CASSVGQESDTQYF. The CDR3 region has the DNA TGTGCCAGCAGTGTGGGACAGGAGTCAGATACGCAGTATTTT.

In this sample, this clonotype is medium-sized. The V gene is TRBV28, the J gene TRBJ1-1; TRBD1 is a possible D gene (6 bases). The CDR3 consists of 14 residues. V was trimmed by 5 bases and J by 4 bases, leaving 14 bases between them. Germline V CDR1 and CDR2: MDHEN, SYDVKM. This chain's CDR3 is CASSPRQETTEAFF. CDR3 coding DNA: TGTGCCAGCAGTCCACGACAGGAGACCACTGAAGCTTTCTTT.

This rearrangement joins TRBV5-5 to TRBJ1-2, with 11 bases matching TRBD1. V gave up 2 bases and J gave up 9 bases; unmatched junction bases: 6. Germline assignment: CDR1 SGHKS and CDR2 YYEKEE (reference sequence). This CDR3 is 14 amino acids long. CDR3 sequence: CASSFGQGAQSYTF. The CDR3 DNA reads TGTGCCAGCAGCTTCGGACAGGGGGCGCAGAGCTACACCTTC. Full variable domain (remainder filled in from reference TRBV5-5 and TRBJ1-2): DAGVTQSPTHLIKTRGQQVTLRCSPISGHKSVSWYQQVLGQGPQFIFQYYEKEERGRGNFPDRFSARQFPNYSSELNVNALLLGDSALYLCASSFGQGAQSYTFGSGTRLTVV.

The table lists this clonotype with a count of one. This chain uses TRBV5-1 with TRBJ2-3; D gene ambiguous. This CDR3 is built from 14 residues. Germline V gene sequence: CDR1 SGHRS, CDR2 YFSETQ. The V gene lost 5 bases and the J gene lost 0 bases, with 10 bases spanning the gap. CDR3 region: CASREATSTDTQYF. The CDR3 DNA is TGCGCCAGCAGAGAGGCGACTAGCACAGATACGCAGTATTTT.

This clonotype was seen many times. The chain links TRBV5-5 to TRBJ2-7; D unclear. The CDR3 totals 15 residues. The V end was cut by 4 bases, the J end by 0 bases, with 14 bases between. Per the germline V gene, CDR1 is SGHKS and CDR2 is YYEKEE (reference sequence). This chain's CDR3 is CASSVGPLSSYEQYF. DNA for the CDR3: TGTGCCAGCAGCGTCGGCCCCTTGAGCTCCTACGAGCAGTACTTC.

This clonotype was counted many times. The chain recombines TRBV2 with TRBJ1-6; D is unclear. Trimming removed 6 bases from V and 9 bases from J, with 12 bases in between. This CDR3 is built from 13 residues. Germline assignment: CDR1 SNHLY and CDR2 FYNNEI. The CDR3 DNA reads TGTGCCAGCAGGCTTTTAATCGTTTCACCCCTCCACTTT. Translated: CASRLLIVSPLHF.

A word on this clonotype: This likely stems from a read error, as it lies one base from a far larger clone. The chain combines TRBV6-4 with TRBJ2-7; 7 bases match TRBD1. Germline CDR1 reads MRHNA; CDR2 reads SNTAGT. CDR3 size: 16 residues. The CDR3 nucleotides are TGTGCCAGCAGTTACTCCCTGACAGGGTGGGCCTACGAGCAGTACTTC. This sequence encodes CASSYSLTGWAYEQYF.

Comments on this clonotype: This likely reflects a read error, since a far larger clone is one base away. V usage is TRBV6-1 and J usage is TRBJ2-3, with D perhaps given as TRBD1 or TRBD2 (5 bases each). V was cut by 7 bases and J by 3 bases, with 17 bases left in between. CDR3 length equals 15 residues. Germline V CDR1 and CDR2: MNHNS, SASEGT. Here the CDR3 reads CASIFDKGSTDTQYF. The CDR3 region has the DNA TGTGCCAGCATTTTCGACAAGGGGAGTACAGATACGCAGTATTTT.